These 24 T cell receptor beta chains originate from one sample sequenced in a study of OX40 agonist ivuxolimab in advanced cancers. The table came from immunoSEQ multiplex PCR; TCRdb's copy has only in-frame clones and leaves some out. The table records approximately 77,000 clones, approximately 92% of them present only once. This specimen was CD4+ or CD8+ T cells sorted from blood, taken in a trial of the OX40 agonist ivuxolimab. The source is an adult with an advanced solid tumor such as melanoma, head and neck, liver or kidney cancer.

V is TRBV27 and J is TRBJ1-1; D remains ambiguous. The V and J ends lost 2 bases and 1 base respectively, with 2 bases between them. The germline gives CDR1 MNHEY, CDR2 SMNVEV (reference sequence). This CDR3 region has 12 residues. The CDR3 nucleotides are TGTGCCAGCAGTTTACCGAACACTGAAGCTTTCTTT. Its protein product is CASSLPNTEAFF.

The chain uses TRBV6-6 and TRBJ2-2, with D perhaps TRBD1 (6 bases). This CDR3 is built from 13 residues. Looked up from germline, CDR1 is MNHNY and CDR2 is SVGAGI (reference sequence). Trimming took 10 bases from V and 0 from J, leaving 9 bases between them. The CDR3 here is CATRGTNTGELFF. The CDR3 region has the DNA TGTGCCACCAGGGGTACGAACACCGGGGAGCTGTTTTTT.

A few counts support this clone. J is TRBJ2-7 and V is TRBV19; maybe TRBD1 (5 bases). The germline CDR1 and CDR2 sequences are LNHDA and SQIVND (reference sequence). The CDR3 runs 14 residues. V lost 4 bases, J lost 7 bases, and 17 bases lay in between. DNA of the CDR3: TGTGCCAGTAGTAGAGAAACCAGGGTATGGGAGCAGTACTTC. This gives the protein CASSRETRVWEQYF.

This sequence joins TRBV7-9 and TRBJ2-5, with D tentatively TRBD2 (5 bases). Looked up from germline, CDR1 is SEHNR and CDR2 is FQNEAQ (reference sequence). The CDR3 runs 14 residues. Trimming shortened V by 6 bases and J by 5 bases, and 16 bases separated the two germline ends. The CDR3 protein is CASRFISAGETQYF. The CDR3 bases are TGTGCCAGCAGGTTTATTAGCGCTGGGGAGACCCAGTACTTC.

This clone is a singleton in its sample. The J gene is TRBJ1-1, the V gene TRBV6-1; D may be TRBD1 (6 bases). CDR1 and CDR2 (germline): MNHNS, SASEGT. The CDR3 consists of 12 residues. With 4 bases removed from V and 4 bases from J, the gap between germline ends came to 7 bases. The CDR3 sequence is CASSGTATEAFF. CDR3 bases: TGTGCCAGCAGTGGGACAGCCACTGAAGCTTTCTTT.

This clone is a singleton in its sample. The chain links TRBV27 to TRBJ1-5; 8 bases are shared with TRBD1. V was clipped by 8 bases and J by 1 base; unmatched bases: 4. CDR3 length: 14 amino acids. The germline V gene encodes CDR1 MNHEY and CDR2 SMNVEV (reference sequence). CDR3 sequence: CASGGQGSNQPQHF. The DNA of the CDR3 is TGTGCCAGCGGCGGACAGGGAAGCAATCAGCCCCAGCATTTT.

CDR3 amino acids: CASSGGQGRIGSYNSPLHF. The CDR3 bases are TGTGCCAGCAGCGGGGGACAGGGGAGAATAGGCTCCTATAATTCACCCCTCCACTTT. The chain carries TRBV2 and TRBJ1-6; 10 bases map to TRBD1. The germline V gene encodes CDR1 SNHLY and CDR2 FYNNEI. Trimming removed 6 bases from V and 0 bases from J; junction bases left unmatched: 11. The CDR3 is made up of 19 amino acids.

This chain links TRBV6-5 with TRBJ1-2; D is unclear. This CDR3 is built from 14 residues. The germline V gene has CDR1 MNHEY and CDR2 SVGAGI. The V end lost 7 bases, the J end lost 3 bases, and 15 bases lay between the germline ends. The CDR3: CASNSKGRDYGYTF. Written as DNA, the CDR3 is TGTGCCAGCAACTCCAAGGGCCGGGACTATGGCTACACCTTC.

The chain employs TRBV23-1 and TRBJ1-5, with TRBD1 matching over 9 bases. TRBV23-1 is marked as an open reading frame, function uncertain. J gave up 0 bases and V 5 bases, and 11 bases lay outside the gene matches. The CDR3 covers 18 residues. CDR3 sequence: CASSAGTGMFSSNQPQHF. DNA of the CDR3: TGCGCCAGCAGTGCCGGGACAGGGATGTTCAGTAGCAATCAGCCCCAGCATTTT.

The V and J genes are TRBV6-1 and TRBJ2-3, with TRBD1 matching 7 bases. The junction had 11 bases not matched to a gene; V was cut back by 4 bases and J by 4 bases. This CDR3 comprises 16 residues. Germline CDR1 reads MNHNS; CDR2 reads SASEGT. The CDR3 spells CASSALGGPMADTQYF. As DNA, the CDR3 is TGTGCCAGCAGTGCCCTAGGGGGCCCGATGGCAGATACGCAGTATTTT.

The V gene is TRBV25-1, the J gene TRBJ1-6; no firm D call. V was clipped by 0 bases and J by 7 bases, with 4 bases between them. The CDR3 has 13 residues. Germline V gene data show CDR1 as MGHDK and CDR2 as SYGVNS. Here the CDR3 DNA reads TGTGCCAGCAGTGAATATCAGAATTCACCCCTCCACTTT. Its protein product is CASSEYQNSPLHF. The variable domain in full, completed from reference TRBV25-1 and TRBJ1-6, reads EADIYQTPRYLVIGTGKKITLECSQTMGHDKMYWYQQDPGMELHLIHYSYGVNSTEKGDLSSESTVSRIRTEHFPLTLESARPSHTSQYLCASSEYQNSPLHFGNGTRLTVT.

This chain joins TRBV7-3 and TRBJ2-3, with D perhaps TRBD1 (6 bases). Trimming pared 6 bases from V and 6 bases from J, leaving 19 bases between. The germline gives CDR1 SGHTA, CDR2 FQGTGA. The CDR3 loop spans 15 amino acids. The CDR3, as DNA: TGTGCCAGCAGTCCCAGAGGGGGTGGGGCCGATACGCAGTATTTT. It codes for CASSPRGGGADTQYF.

The chain joins TRBV28 to TRBJ1-2; perhaps TRBD1 as D (5 bases). Germline V gives CDR1 MDHEN, CDR2 SYDVKM. Trimming took 7 bases from V and 5 from J, leaving 17 bases between them. This CDR3 has 14 amino acids. The CDR3 DNA reads TGTGCCAGCAAAGTATGGGGGACGGCGTATGGCTACACCTTC. This sequence encodes CASKVWGTAYGYTF.

As DNA, the CDR3 is TGTGCCAGCAGCAGTAATGGGGAAAACATTCAGTACTTC. This encodes CASSSNGENIQYF. The V call is TRBV7-2, the J call TRBJ2-4; D gene uncertain. The V and J ends lost 5 bases and 5 bases respectively, with 10 bases between them. Germline CDR1 reads SGHTA; CDR2 reads FQGNSA. The CDR3 totals 13 residues.

This rearrangement joins TRBV2 to TRBJ2-1, with 9 bases fitting TRBD1. Germline CDR1 and CDR2: SNHLY and FYNNEI. V lost 0 bases, J lost 8 bases, and 5 bases stayed unmatched. This CDR3 has 15 amino acids. This CDR3 is CASSEAGQGSDEQFF. CDR3 sequence (DNA): TGTGCCAGCAGTGAAGCCGGACAGGGGAGTGATGAGCAGTTCTTC.

The chain is built from TRBV7-2 and TRBJ1-2, with D unclear. Germline values: CDR1 SGHTA, CDR2 FQGNSA. The length of the CDR3 is 14 residues. The ends were cut back, 1 base at V and 4 bases at J, with 10 bases in the middle. The CDR3 protein is CASSLGGQFYGYTF. The CDR3 region has the DNA TGTGCCAGCAGCTTAGGGGGTCAGTTCTATGGCTACACCTTC.

In regard to this clone: The same CDR3 also results from other DNA sequences found in this sample. The CDR3 bases are TGCGCCAGCAGCTTGCAGGGGAACACTGAAGCTTTCTTT. It translates to CASSLQGNTEAFF. The chain combines TRBV5-1 with TRBJ1-1; D is possibly TRBD1 (5 bases). Germline lookup yields CDR1 SGHRS and CDR2 YFSETQ. The CDR3 runs to 13 residues. Trimming left V 1 base short and J 1 base short, with 5 bases between.

This chain connects TRBV28 to TRBJ2-1; unclear D gene. This CDR3 has 15 amino acids. Germline-derived CDR1 and CDR2 are MDHEN and SYDVKM. Trimming stripped 2 bases from V and 0 bases from J, with 8 bases between. As DNA, the CDR3 is TGTGCCAGCAGTTTACCTTTTAGCTCCTACAATGAGCAGTTCTTC. Its translation: CASSLPFSSYNEQFF.

V is TRBV28 and J is TRBJ2-7, with D tentatively TRBD1 (6 bases). The CDR3 runs to 14 residues. The germline gives CDR1 MDHEN, CDR2 SYDVKM. Trimming pared 6 bases from V and 2 bases from J, leaving 14 bases between. The CDR3 spells CASRKLTGTYEQYF. The CDR3 nucleotides are TGTGCCAGCAGGAAACTAACAGGGACCTACGAGCAGTACTTC.

This chain joins TRBV25-1 and TRBJ1-4, with unresolved D. The V gene lost 4 bases and the J gene lost 9 bases, with 6 bases spanning the gap. The CDR3 totals 11 residues. Germline lookup yields CDR1 MGHDK and CDR2 SYGVNS. In nucleotides, the CDR3 is TGTGCCAGCAGTGCTGAGCAAAAACTGTTTTTT. Its translation: CASSAEQKLFF. Using reference TRBV25-1 and TRBJ1-4 for the parts outside the CDR3, the full variable domain is EADIYQTPRYLVIGTGKKITLECSQTMGHDKMYWYQQDPGMELHLIHYSYGVNSTEKGDLSSESTVSRIRTEHFPLTLESARPSHTSQYLCASSAEQKLFFGSGTQLSVL.

This rearrangement joins TRBV9 to TRBJ1-2, with D hard to call. The CDR3 consists of 12 residues. Germline values: CDR1 SGDLS, CDR2 YYNGEE. Trimming removed 2 bases from V and 5 bases from J, with 7 bases in between. CDR3 residues: CASSVPGYGYTF. For the CDR3, the DNA is TGTGCCAGCAGCGTTCCCGGTTATGGCTACACCTTC.

The chain recombines TRBV27 with TRBJ2-1; the D gene is possibly TRBD2 (6 bases). V was shortened by 8 bases and J by 7 bases, with 18 bases between the two germline ends. Looked up from germline, CDR1 is MNHEY and CDR2 is SMNVEV (reference sequence). The CDR3 is 14 amino acids. CDR3 sequence (DNA): TGTGCCAGCCGAATGGGACTTCTAGGGAATGAGCAGTTCTTC. Its translation: CASRMGLLGNEQFF.

This chain links TRBV27 with TRBJ2-7; tentative D call: TRBD2 (7 bases). This CDR3 is built from 15 residues. Per germline, CDR1 MNHEY and CDR2 SMNVEV (reference sequence). Trimming took off 10 bases at V and 2 bases at J, with 21 bases between the two ends. CDR3: CATLPRLGGAYEQYF. CDR3 coding DNA: TGTGCCACTCTACCACGACTAGGGGGGGCCTACGAGCAGTACTTC.

The genes are TRBV7-8 and TRBJ2-2, with D hard to call. V gave up 7 bases and J gave up 1 base, with 7 bases separating them. Per germline, CDR1 SGHVS and CDR2 FQNEAQ. CDR3 length equals 13 residues. The CDR3 DNA reads as TGTGCCAGCATCCCTCTGAACACCGGGGAGCTGTTTTTT. Amino acid sequence: CASIPLNTGELFF. The full variable domain, in which reference TRBV7-8 and TRBJ2-2 provide the parts outside the CDR3, is GAGVSQSPRYKVAKRGQDVALRCDPISGHVSLFWYQQALGQGPEFLTYFQNEAQLDKSGLPSDRFFAERPEGSVSTLKIQRTQQEDSAVYLCASIPLNTGELFFGEGSRLTVL.